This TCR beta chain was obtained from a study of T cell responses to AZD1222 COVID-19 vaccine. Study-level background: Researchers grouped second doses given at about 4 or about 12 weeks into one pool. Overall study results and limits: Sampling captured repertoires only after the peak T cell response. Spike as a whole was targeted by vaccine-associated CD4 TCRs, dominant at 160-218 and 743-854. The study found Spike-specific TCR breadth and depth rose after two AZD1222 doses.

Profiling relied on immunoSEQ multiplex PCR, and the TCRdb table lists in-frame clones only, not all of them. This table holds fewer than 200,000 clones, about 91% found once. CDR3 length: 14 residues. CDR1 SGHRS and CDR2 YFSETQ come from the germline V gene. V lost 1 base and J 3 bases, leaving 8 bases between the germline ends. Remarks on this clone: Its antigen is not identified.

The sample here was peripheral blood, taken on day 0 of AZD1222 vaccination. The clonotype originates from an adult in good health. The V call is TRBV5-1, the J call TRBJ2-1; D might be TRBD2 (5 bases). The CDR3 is CASSLSGVYNEQFF. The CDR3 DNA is TGCGCCAGCAGCTTGAGCGGAGTCTACAATGAGCAGTTCTTC.